The T cell receptor beta chain described here comes from a study of T cells in Graves' hyperthyroidism and ophthalmopathy. The overall study: Peripheral blood specimens were obtained at initial diagnosis, prior to any treatment. Study results and limitations: Blood also showed most of the thyroid clonotypes that were expanded above 0.001. Ophthalmopathy stood apart from stable hyperthyroidism in a 13 V-J model.

Template material for amplifying TCR beta CDR3 regions consisted of RNA transcripts. With the HTBI primer set, the TCR CDR3 went through a first round of RT-PCR. TCRdb ran MiXCR on the multiplex PCR reads and lists one entry per CDR3 protein. The sample has under 200,000 distinct CDR3 sequences; over 7.5% are singletons. This clonotype was found many times. Antigen unknown. From germline, CDR1 is SEHNR and CDR2 FQNEAQ (reference sequence). This CDR3 spans 9 amino acids. V shed 11 bases and J shed 8 bases, with 9 bases lying between them. The source material was blood. The chain links TRBV7-9 to TRBJ1-1; no firm D call. The TCR sequence derives from a young woman with Graves' hyperthyroidism that later progressed to Graves' ophthalmopathy. In DNA form, the CDR3 reads TGTGCCCCCTTCCCCGAAGCTTTCTTT. Protein: CAPFPEAFF.